This TCR beta chain came from a study of blood T cell repertoires in COVID-19. On the study more broadly: PBMCs, B-cell-depleted T cells, or T cells were the source of the cDNA or gDNA that made up the material.

Germline loops: CDR1 GTSNPN, CDR2 SVGIG (reference sequence). V was shortened by 1 base and J by 5 bases, with 11 bases between the two germline ends. The CDR3 runs 14 residues. Per the original data handling: Reference gene primer amplification yielded estimated nucleated cell counts. The repertoire was sequenced with immunoSEQ multiplex PCR; TCRdb's copy has only in-frame clones and lacks some. V, J and clone size were drawn from that table, and D and trimming were deduced from the DNA. Among tens of thousands of clones listed, roughly 87% were seen once. Sequencing used peripheral blood. The chain joins TRBV30 to TRBJ2-2, with D possibly matching TRBD1 (6 bases). This sequence was found in a woman aged 45-60 years with active or convalescent COVID-19. CDR3 coding DNA: TGTGCCTGGAGTGAATGGGGGCGGACCGGGGAGCTGTTTTTT. This gives the protein CAWSEWGRTGELFF.